There are many counts of the clone carrying this TCR beta chain. Its antigen is still unknown. Trimming left V 4 bases short and J 2 bases short, with 13 bases between. Per the germline V gene, CDR1 is MDHEN and CDR2 is SYDVKM. The CDR3 is 15 residues long. The sample originates from a study of molecular identifiers for immune sequencing clone quantification. Whole-study findings and limits: Clones above 20 RNA copies held over 99% of effector molecules, under 1% in naive cells. Sharing of a barcode by identical TCR molecules could cause highly expanded clone sizes to be underestimated.

Listed TCR primers and previously described methods were used for bulk TCR libraries. TCRdb reprocessed the PCR reads with MiXCR, giving one entry per CDR3 protein. The table lists over 300,000 distinct CDR3 sequences, roughly 23% of them singletons. This clonotype was sampled from a human donor in good health. Some libraries in this study had Jurkat cell RNA spiked in. The specimen was naive CD8+ T cells from blood, with Jurkat cell RNA spiked in. Noted subset: FACS-sorted CD8+CD4-CCR7+CD45RA+ naive T cells. V and J are TRBV28 and TRBJ2-3; a possible D gene is TRBD2 (5 bases). The CDR3 region has the DNA TGTGCCAGCAGTTCCCGTCAAGCGGACACAGATACGCAGTATTTT. As protein: CASSSRQADTDTQYF.